This is a list of T cell receptor beta chains from one sample in a study of blood T cell repertoires in COVID-19. The repertoire was sequenced with immunoSEQ multiplex PCR; TCRdb's copy has only in-frame clones and lacks some. In the table there are approximately 250,000 clones, more than 85% of which are singletons. The sample consisted of peripheral blood. The origin of the receptors is a woman aged 55-70 years with COVID-19, enrolled during active disease. Each CDR3 is given with its conserved first and last residue. The order of the fields is J gene, V gene, clone size, CDR3 protein. Only some rows state a clone size, as once, few, many or a class for expanded clones.

J gene: TRBJ2-1
V gene: TRBV4-1
clone size: few
CDR3 protein: CASSQGAFKDEQFF

J gene: TRBJ1-5
V gene: TRBV6-5
clone size: -
CDR3 protein: CASSRQWGQPQHF

J gene: TRBJ2-3
V gene: TRBV19
clone size: -
CDR3 protein: CASSILAGASGDTQYF

J gene: TRBJ2-3
V gene: TRBV27
clone size: -
CDR3 protein: CASSLKLDTQYF

J gene: TRBJ2-3
V gene: TRBV3-1/TRBV3-2
clone size: once
CDR3 protein: CASSHESGGITDTQYF

J gene: TRBJ1-2
V gene: TRBV4-2
clone size: once
CDR3 protein: CASSQPPGQTYGYTF

J gene: TRBJ2-5
V gene: TRBV12-5
clone size: -
CDR3 protein: CASGSGTSVQETQYF

J gene: TRBJ1-2
V gene: TRBV19
clone size: -
CDR3 protein: CASGGGTGPIIYGYTF

J gene: TRBJ2-3
V gene: TRBV24-1
clone size: -
CDR3 protein: CATSDRTYLPGQGRDTQYF

J gene: TRBJ2-7
V gene: TRBV11-2
clone size: -
CDR3 protein: CASSLDRTSYEQYF

J gene: TRBJ1-5
V gene: TRBV7-8
clone size: -
CDR3 protein: CASSGGGNQPQHF

J gene: TRBJ1-2
V gene: TRBV3-1/TRBV3-2
clone size: -
CDR3 protein: CASSQESARGYGYTF

J gene: TRBJ2-3
V gene: TRBV12-3/TRBV12-4
clone size: -
CDR3 protein: CASSPFLDTQYF

J gene: TRBJ2-1
V gene: TRBV13
clone size: once
CDR3 protein: CASSLGSGTGVYNEQFF

J gene: TRBJ2-7
V gene: TRBV5-5
clone size: once
CDR3 protein: CASSYTGGQSYEQYF

J gene: TRBJ1-1
V gene: TRBV7-2
clone size: -
CDR3 protein: CASSLRTGATEAFF

J gene: TRBJ2-1
V gene: TRBV5-1
clone size: -
CDR3 protein: CASSLGAGVYNEQFF

J gene: TRBJ2-2
V gene: TRBV6-1
clone size: -
CDR3 protein: CASSEMAGGPNGELFF

J gene: TRBJ2-1
V gene: TRBV28
clone size: -
CDR3 protein: CASRGGTSGSNEQFF

J gene: TRBJ1-2
V gene: TRBV7-3
clone size: -
CDR3 protein: CASTQIAGQPGGYTF

J gene: TRBJ2-5
V gene: TRBV20-1
clone size: -
CDR3 protein: CSASSSGLRETQYF

J gene: TRBJ2-7
V gene: TRBV5-1
clone size: -
CDR3 protein: CASSSPGEGYEQYF

J gene: TRBJ2-3
V gene: TRBV7-9
clone size: -
CDR3 protein: CASSSLLAGGPSDTQYF

J gene: TRBJ2-5
V gene: TRBV4-1
clone size: -
CDR3 protein: CASSRSGRADSETQYF

J gene: TRBJ1-1
V gene: TRBV11-3
clone size: -
CDR3 protein: CASSLSGQGTEAFF

J gene: TRBJ2-1
V gene: TRBV14
clone size: -
CDR3 protein: CASSPRLAGGSVFF

J gene: TRBJ1-3
V gene: TRBV28
clone size: -
CDR3 protein: CASHRGRELEYTIYF

J gene: TRBJ2-7
V gene: TRBV29-1
clone size: once
CDR3 protein: CSVARDRGPYEQYF

J gene: TRBJ1-3
V gene: TRBV28
clone size: -
CDR3 protein: CASSSPVSGNTIYF

J gene: TRBJ2-1
V gene: TRBV12-3/TRBV12-4
clone size: -
CDR3 protein: CASSLASGKQFF

J gene: TRBJ1-5
V gene: TRBV7-9
clone size: few
CDR3 protein: CASSRSQGTGYSNQPQHF

J gene: TRBJ1-1
V gene: TRBV6-5
clone size: -
CDR3 protein: CASSLRGMNTEAFF

J gene: TRBJ2-1
V gene: TRBV28
clone size: -
CDR3 protein: CASSSDRLAGAPYNEQFF

J gene: TRBJ2-1
V gene: TRBV12-5
clone size: -
CDR3 protein: CASGFRSGASYNEQFF

J gene: TRBJ2-7
V gene: TRBV19
clone size: -
CDR3 protein: CASSIAGSYYEQYF

J gene: TRBJ1-1
V gene: TRBV5-4
clone size: -
CDR3 protein: CASRLQVNTEAFF

J gene: TRBJ2-7
V gene: TRBV5-6
clone size: once
CDR3 protein: CASSLMGTSSYEQYF

J gene: TRBJ1-1
V gene: TRBV5-1
clone size: -
CDR3 protein: CASSSGQGASEAFF

J gene: TRBJ1-1
V gene: TRBV5-1
clone size: few
CDR3 protein: CASSSGQGNTEAFF

J gene: TRBJ1-6
V gene: TRBV7-8
clone size: -
CDR3 protein: CASSLAGPAGHSPLHF

J gene: TRBJ1-5
V gene: TRBV11-2
clone size: -
CDR3 protein: CASSLGTGFQPQHF

J gene: TRBJ1-5
V gene: TRBV19
clone size: -
CDR3 protein: CASSIDPFGRADQPQHF

J gene: TRBJ2-1
V gene: TRBV7-8
clone size: -
CDR3 protein: CASSPLLAGGYNEQFF

J gene: TRBJ1-1
V gene: TRBV7-2
clone size: -
CDR3 protein: CASSLVGVVNTEAFF

J gene: TRBJ1-2
V gene: TRBV19
clone size: few
CDR3 protein: CASRQIGNYGYTF

J gene: TRBJ2-2
V gene: TRBV27
clone size: few
CDR3 protein: CASTFGAANTGELFF

J gene: TRBJ2-7
V gene: TRBV19
clone size: -
CDR3 protein: CASSILGFGYEQYF

J gene: TRBJ2-5
V gene: TRBV6-5
clone size: -
CDR3 protein: CASSYSMRERETQYF

J gene: TRBJ2-1
V gene: TRBV5-6
clone size: -
CDR3 protein: CASSLAKSYEQFF

J gene: TRBJ2-3
V gene: TRBV7-8
clone size: once
CDR3 protein: CASSLVSASGSSDTQYF

J gene: TRBJ1-6
V gene: TRBV9
clone size: -
CDR3 protein: CASSVDADTRNSPLHF

J gene: TRBJ1-1
V gene: TRBV11-2
clone size: -
CDR3 protein: CASSPSGVTEAFF

J gene: TRBJ2-3
V gene: TRBV28
clone size: -
CDR3 protein: CATIAGVGPDTQYF

J gene: TRBJ1-2
V gene: TRBV5-1
clone size: -
CDR3 protein: CASSLDRTAYGYTF

J gene: TRBJ2-3
V gene: TRBV19
clone size: once
CDR3 protein: CASSTGRGGRTDTQYF

J gene: TRBJ2-7
V gene: TRBV7-2
clone size: -
CDR3 protein: CASSHRTGTRGTDEQYF

J gene: TRBJ2-1
V gene: TRBV6-1
clone size: once
CDR3 protein: CASSDRLPSDEQFF

J gene: TRBJ1-4
V gene: TRBV7-9
clone size: -
CDR3 protein: CASSLRGGEKLFF

J gene: TRBJ1-4
V gene: TRBV19
clone size: -
CDR3 protein: CASSIGGTGPGKDEKLFF